Presented here are 10 T cell receptor beta chains from one specimen sequenced in a study of beta chain features in type 1 diabetes. As every portion of the isolated RNA was reverse transcribed, the sequencing read expressed TCRB transcripts. Measured with immunoSEQ multiplex PCR; TCRdb has only the in-frame clones, and not every one. The repertoire holds about 360,000 clones, with around 12% as singletons. Sequenced input: naive CD4+ T cells from blood. These receptors were collected from a man younger than 30 in good health.

The chain combines TRBV9 with TRBJ1-1; unclear D gene. This CDR3 spans 16 amino acids. V lost 4 bases and J lost 1, with 17 bases in between. CDR1 is SGDLS and CDR2 is YYNGEE in the germline V gene. DNA for the CDR3: TGTGCCAGCAGCCCCTCCCCCGGGGTGTCGAACACTGAAGCTTTCTTT. As protein: CASSPSPGVSNTEAFF.

This clone appeared once. The rearrangement joins TRBV7-9 to TRBJ1-2; D unresolved. The CDR3 spans 16 residues. Trimming shortened V by 5 bases and J by 0 bases, and 16 bases separated the two germline ends. CDR1 is SEHNR, CDR2 FQNEAQ, per germline (reference sequence). CDR3 bases: TGTGCCAGCAGCCCCTCCGCGGCGGATGCTAACTATGGCTACACCTTC. Protein product: CASSPSAADANYGYTF.

The gene calls are TRBV5-4 and TRBJ1-2, with 7 bases aligning to TRBD1. This CDR3 has 13 amino acids. After removal of 3 bases from V and 6 bases from J, the junction contained 5 bases not matched to a gene. The V gene's germline CDR1 is SGHNT and CDR2 YYREEE (reference sequence). The CDR3, as DNA: TGTGCCAGCAGCTCGACAGGGAATAATGGCTACACCTTC. Protein product: CASSSTGNNGYTF.

The table lists this clone with a few counts. V is TRBV10-3 and J is TRBJ2-1; maybe TRBD1 (6 bases). This CDR3 contains 13 residues. CDR1 is ENHRY, CDR2 SYGVKD, per germline. V lost 9 bases to trimming and J lost 4 bases, with 13 bases between them. The CDR3 bases are TGTGCCATGTCCGAGGGGGAATACAATGAGCAGTTCTTC. It encodes CAMSEGEYNEQFF.

The J gene is TRBJ2-7, the V gene TRBV6-1; D unclear. V shed 2 bases and J shed 7 bases, with 12 bases lying between them. This CDR3 has 13 residues. Germline CDR1 and CDR2: MNHNS and SASEGT. The CDR3 DNA reads TGTGCCAGCAGTGAATCTCGACTGTGGGAGCAGTACTTC. It is translated as CASSESRLWEQYF.

This clone turned up a few times. The V and J genes are TRBV18 and TRBJ2-3; 7 bases fit TRBD1. The CDR3 extends over 14 amino acids. The V and J ends lost 6 bases and 3 bases, in that order; junction bases with no gene match: 6. Germline V lookup: CDR1 KGHSH, CDR2 LQKENI. The CDR3 bases are TGTGCCAGCTCCCGGGACAGTGGAACAGATACGCAGTATTTT. Amino acid sequence: CASSRDSGTDTQYF.

This clone was recorded a few times. V gene TRBV19 combines with J gene TRBJ2-1, with TRBD2 matching over 14 bases. The germline gives CDR1 LNHDA, CDR2 SQIVND (reference sequence). The CDR3 runs 19 residues. The V and J ends lost 8 bases and 3 bases, in that order; junction bases with no gene match: 15. Here the CDR3 DNA reads TGTGCCAGTCCTCCACCCGGGACTAGCGGGAGTAGGTACTACAATGAGCAGTTCTTC. This translates into CASPPPGTSGSRYYNEQFF.

This clone was detected only a few times. Other DNA sequences in this sample translate to the same CDR3. This chain uses TRBV5-6 with TRBJ2-2, with 7 bases matching TRBD2. The germline CDR1 and CDR2 sequences are SGHDT and YYEEEE. The CDR3 has 16 residues. V shed 1 base and J 0 bases; nucleotides not matched to a gene: 3. The CDR3 protein is CASSLRLAANTGELFF. CDR3 nucleotides: TGTGCCAGCAGCTTGAGGCTAGCGGCGAACACCGGGGAGCTGTTTTTT.

V gene TRBV29-1 combines with J gene TRBJ2-3, with 8 bases matching TRBD2. The germline V gene has CDR1 SQVTM and CDR2 ANQGSEA. Trimming removed 5 bases from V and 6 bases from J; junction bases left unmatched: 7. The CDR3 is 13 amino acids. This CDR3 is CSVFSGNEDTQYF. In nucleotides, the CDR3 is TGCAGCGTTTTTAGCGGGAATGAGGATACGCAGTATTTT.

This clone showed up just a few times. This chain links TRBV18 with TRBJ1-5, with D uncertain. The CDR3 has 13 amino acids. Trimming took off 6 bases at V and 2 bases at J, with 8 bases between the two ends. Germline lookup yields CDR1 KGHSH and CDR2 LQKENI. This CDR3 reads CASSAHGNQPQHF. For the CDR3, the DNA is TGTGCCAGCTCGGCCCATGGCAATCAGCCCCAGCATTTT.